This is a list of T cell receptor beta chains from one sample in a study of cytomegalovirus exposure and HLA in healthy donors. Profiling relied on immunoSEQ multiplex PCR, and the TCRdb table lists in-frame clones only, not all of them. The data hold approximately 210,000 clones, with more than 75% observed a single time. The sequenced sample consisted of PBMCs. Every receptor here comes from a man in his forties in good health and CMV-seropositive. Each CDR3 is given without its conserved first and last residue. Each record gives: V gene, J gene, CDR3 protein.

TRBV7-9	TRBJ1-1	ASSLGGIRDRDAEAF
TRBV6-5	TRBJ1-2	ASSKPGLSNYGYT
TRBV27	TRBJ2-1	ASSLLAGGHSYNEQF
TRBV6-5	TRBJ2-1	ASSYQAGGYNEQF
TRBV19	TRBJ2-7	ASSKGGGEQY
TRBV5-4	TRBJ1-1	ASSPRSVLSTEAF
TRBV4-1	TRBJ2-2	ASSQGSGWSGELF
TRBV6-1	TRBJ1-5	ASSGTRLEPQH
TRBV6-5	TRBJ2-5	ASSYWAGEGETQY
TRBV19	TRBJ2-1	ASNIRSSNEQF
TRBV28	TRBJ1-2	ASGSYGYT
TRBV29-1	TRBJ1-3	SVVPAGTGNTIY
TRBV29-1	TRBJ2-5	SVRAGEEETQY
TRBV2	TRBJ1-5	ASSLDKANQPQH
TRBV21-1	TRBJ2-1	ASSKAGTSGREGKFYNEQF
TRBV6-4	TRBJ2-3	ASSDSAGGGADTQY
TRBV14	TRBJ2-1	ASSQLPGSDNEQF
TRBV5-8	TRBJ1-2	ASSHPFFTGGYT
TRBV25-1	TRBJ2-3	ASSDWRATDTQY
TRBV11-2	TRBJ2-7	ASSPRPGTGTHEQY
TRBV15	TRBJ1-5	ATSPTNNDQPQH
TRBV6-5	TRBJ2-1	ASSPTLSEQF
TRBV4-2	TRBJ1-2	ASSRDEAYGYT
TRBV12-5	TRBJ2-6	ASGPGTGLSSGANVLT
TRBV5-1	TRBJ2-7	ASSVTSGSPSSYEQY
TRBV18	TRBJ2-1	ASSPSLQGEQF
TRBV11-3	TRBJ1-5	ASSLESDQPQH
TRBV5-4	TRBJ1-3	ASSEGVGIQGNTIY
TRBV5-5	TRBJ1-5	ASSLGDRYNQPQH
TRBV25-1	TRBJ2-7	ASSRTAYEQY
TRBV19	TRBJ2-2	ASTPWGVTNTGELF
TRBV10-3	TRBJ1-1	AISASGREEAF
TRBV5-1	TRBJ2-5	ASSSGDWPGETQY
TRBV19	TRBJ1-2	ASSITDSDYGYT
TRBV27	TRBJ2-3	ASSSSGRGDTQY
TRBV27	TRBJ2-5	ASSLKGLAPH
TRBV6-1	TRBJ2-1	ASTAIAGGDNEQF
TRBV7-3	TRBJ2-1	ASSFTGTTTYNEQF
TRBV27	TRBJ2-3	ASSLAGGSSDTQY
TRBV6-1	TRBJ1-4	ASMRSDGAEKLF
TRBV19	TRBJ2-1	ASSPRLVHEQF
TRBV9	TRBJ2-3	ASSGGTSGVTDTQY
TRBV10-3	TRBJ2-4	AISDSGMSKNIQY
TRBV10-2	TRBJ2-1	ASSSSGGPDYEQF
TRBV7-6	TRBJ1-1	ASSPRQGVTEAF